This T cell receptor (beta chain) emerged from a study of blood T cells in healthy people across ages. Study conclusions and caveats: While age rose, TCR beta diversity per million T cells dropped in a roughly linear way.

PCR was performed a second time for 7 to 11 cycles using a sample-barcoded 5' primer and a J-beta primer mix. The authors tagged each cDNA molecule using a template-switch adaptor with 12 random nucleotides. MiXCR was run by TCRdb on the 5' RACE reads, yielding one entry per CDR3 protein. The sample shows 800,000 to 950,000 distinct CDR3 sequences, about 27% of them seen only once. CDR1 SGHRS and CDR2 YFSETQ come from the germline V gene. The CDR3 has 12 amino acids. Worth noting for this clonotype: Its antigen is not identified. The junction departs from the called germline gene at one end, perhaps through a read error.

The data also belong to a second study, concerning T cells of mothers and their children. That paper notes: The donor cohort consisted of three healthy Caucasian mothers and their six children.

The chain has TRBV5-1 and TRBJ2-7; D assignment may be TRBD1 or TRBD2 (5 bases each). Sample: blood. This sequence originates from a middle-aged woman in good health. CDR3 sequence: CASSPGAYKQYF. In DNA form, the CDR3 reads TGCGCCAGCAGCCCCGGGGCCTACAAGCAGTACTTC.